This is a list of T cell receptor beta chains from one sample in a study of blood T cells in healthy people across ages. MiXCR was run by TCRdb on the 5' RACE reads, yielding one entry per CDR3 protein. The data contain around 800,000 distinct CDR3 sequences, under 30% of them singletons. The same specimen was also included in a second study, on T cells of mothers and their children.

Source material: blood. All receptors come from a boy between 10 and 17 years old in good health. CDR3s include the opening cysteine and the closing phenylalanine or tryptophan. The D gene is left open where the match is weak. Some rows mark clone size as missing; the rest say once, few, many or name a class of expanded clone.

j_call clone_size d_call v_call cdr3_aa cdr3_nt
TRBJ1-5 NA NA TRBV6-5 CASSSGFQPQHF TGTGCCAGCAGTTCCGGCTTTCAGCCCCAGCATTTT
TRBJ2-1 few TRBD1 TRBV11-2 CASRGGQGGNDNEQFF TGTGCCAGCAGAGGGGGACAGGGAGGAAATGACAATGAGCAGTTCTTC
TRBJ2-1 NA NA TRBV11-2 CASSPAEYNEQFF TGTGCCAGCAGCCCCGCTGAGTACAATGAGCAGTTCTTC
TRBJ1-1 NA NA TRBV5-1 CASTTLGPNTEAFF TGCGCCAGCACGACACTCGGACCGAACACTGAAGCTTTCTTT
TRBJ2-1 once NA TRBV5-1 CASSPRRYSYNEQFF TGCGCCAGCAGTCCGCGGAGATACTCCTACAATGAGCAGTTCTTC
TRBJ2-3 NA NA TRBV27 CASSLKWTSTDTQYF TGTGCCAGCAGTTTGAAATGGACTAGCACAGATACGCAGTATTTT
TRBJ2-4 NA NA TRBV3-1 CASSQDWAGEAKNIQYF TGTGCCAGCAGCCAAGATTGGGCAGGTGAAGCCAAAAACATTCAGTACTTC
TRBJ2-7 NA TRBD2 TRBV7-2 CASSPPGVAGASYEQYF TGTGCCAGCAGCCCCCCCGGGGTAGCGGGGGCCTCCTACGAGCAGTACTTC
TRBJ1-4 NA TRBD1 TRBV29-1 CSVEVGTVNEKLFF TGCAGCGTTGAAGTCGGGACAGTCAATGAAAAACTGTTTTTT
TRBJ2-6 NA TRBD2 TRBV28 CASSPKGLVISGANVLTF TGTGCCAGCAGCCCAAAGGGACTAGTAATTTCTGGGGCCAACGTCCTGACTTTC
TRBJ1-2 NA NA TRBV28 CASSSWLTNYGYTF TGTGCCAGCAGTTCCTGGCTAACTAACTATGGCTACACCTTC
TRBJ1-3 few TRBD1 TRBV20-1 CSATRQGGGNTIYF TGCAGTGCTACCCGACAGGGGGGAGGAAACACCATATATTTT
TRBJ2-1 once NA TRBV20-1 CSARRRANGQFF TGCAGTGCCCGCCGGCGGGCCAATGGGCAGTTCTTC
TRBJ2-5 few TRBD2 TRBV15 CATSRLGTKQTQYF TGTGCCACCAGCAGACTGGGGACTAAACAGACCCAGTACTTC
TRBJ1-3 NA NA TRBV11-2 CASSSSAGSYGNTIYF TGTGCCAGCAGCTCAAGTGCAGGGTCGTACGGAAACACCATATATTTT
TRBJ2-7 NA NA TRBV7-6 CASSRLPGPGGNEQYF TGTGCCAGCAGCCGTCTTCCGGGACCTGGGGGAAACGAGCAGTACTTC
TRBJ2-3 few TRBD2 TRBV20-1 CSAPERGGTDTQYF TGCAGTGCTCCGGAGCGGGGGGGGACAGATACGCAGTATTTT
TRBJ2-2 few NA TRBV12-3/TRBV12-4 CASNPHGPGELFF TGTGCCAGCAACCCACACGGACCCGGGGAGCTGTTTTTT
TRBJ1-3 once NA TRBV15 CATSKRPQGRNGNTIYF TGTGCCACCAGCAAAAGACCCCAAGGACGGAATGGAAACACCATATATTTT
TRBJ1-4 NA TRBD1 TRBV9 CASSVAGTGEKLFF TGTGCCAGCAGCGTAGCGGGGACAGGTGAAAAACTGTTTTTT
TRBJ1-1 NA NA TRBV7-9 CASSPPSTLNTEAFF TGTGCCAGCAGCCCCCCCTCCACCTTGAACACTGAAGCTTTCTTT
TRBJ2-5 NA TRBD2 TRBV29-1 CSTGGTGETQYF TGCAGCACGGGGGGTACGGGGGAGACCCAGTACTTC
TRBJ2-5 few NA TRBV5-1 CASSPAEVQYF TGCGCCAGCAGCCCAGCGGAGGTCCAGTACTTC
TRBJ1-2 few NA TRBV7-9 CASSLAERAGYGYTF TGTGCCAGCAGCTTAGCGGAAAGAGCGGGCTATGGCTACACCTTC
TRBJ1-2 NA TRBD1 TRBV20-1 CSARIGTGHGYTF TGCAGTGCTAGAATCGGGACAGGGCATGGCTACACCTTC
TRBJ2-7 few TRBD1 TRBV20-1 CSARRDREHEQYF TGCAGTGCTAGGCGGGACAGGGAACACGAGCAGTACTTC
TRBJ2-2 once TRBD1 TRBV20-1 CSASGQGMNTGELFF TGCAGTGCTTCGGGACAGGGGATGAACACCGGGGAGCTGTTTTTT
TRBJ2-7 few NA TRBV2 CASSETAEQYF TGTGCCAGCAGTGAAACGGCCGAGCAGTACTTC
TRBJ1-2 few NA TRBV10-3 CAISESLTSYGYTF TGTGCCATCAGTGAGTCGCTCACCTCCTATGGCTACACCTTC
TRBJ2-5 NA NA TRBV18 CASSPQNWETQYF TGTGCCAGCTCACCACAGAATTGGGAGACCCAGTACTTC
TRBJ2-7 NA NA TRBV9 CASSPWGRQTSYEQYF TGTGCCAGCAGCCCTTGGGGCAGGCAGACGTCCTACGAGCAGTACTTC
TRBJ1-5 few NA TRBV20-1 CSAREPGGIDQPQHF TGCAGTGCTAGAGAGCCCGGGGGCATTGATCAGCCCCAGCATTTT
TRBJ1-1 few NA TRBV6-5 CASRTGSLTEAFF TGTGCCTCACGAACAGGGAGTTTGACTGAAGCTTTCTTT
TRBJ2-5 NA NA TRBV28 CASSPDDRQPRF TGTGCCAGCAGTCCCGACGACCGGCAACCGCGTTTC
TRBJ2-5 NA NA TRBV7-2 CASSNPRSVGTQYF TGTGCCAGCAGCAACCCGCGCTCCGTGGGGACCCAGTACTTC
TRBJ2-1 NA NA TRBV18 CASSPRTRQSYNEQFF TGTGCCAGCTCACCACGGACTCGACAATCCTACAATGAGCAGTTCTTC
TRBJ1-6 few TRBD1 TRBV28 CASSFQGQGSSYNSPLHF TGTGCCAGCAGTTTCCAGGGACAGGGGAGCTCCTATAATTCACCCCTCCACTTT
TRBJ2-7 NA TRBD2 TRBV28 CASSKGTSGAGEQYF TGTGCCAGCAGCAAGGGGACTAGCGGGGCGGGCGAGCAGTACTTC
TRBJ1-2 NA TRBD1 TRBV20-1 CSAREKGAGYGHTF TGCAGTGCTAGAGAGAAGGGGGCAGGGTATGGCCACACCTTC
TRBJ2-5 NA TRBD2 TRBV20-1 CSARVLAGGFETQYF TGCAGTGCTAGAGTGCTAGCGGGGGGGTTTGAGACCCAGTACTTC
TRBJ2-5 once TRBD1 TRBV20-1 CSARPGQGWVETQYF TGCAGTGCCAGACCGGGACAGGGGTGGGTAGAGACCCAGTACTTC
TRBJ2-3 few NA TRBV3-1 CASSQASDNTDTQYF TGTGCCAGCAGCCAAGCGTCGGACAACACAGATACGCAGTATTTT
TRBJ2-7 NA NA TRBV7-9 CASSLGTTIDEQYF TGTGCCAGCAGCTTGGGGACGACCATCGACGAGCAGTACTTC